This record looks at one TCR beta chain sequence and its context. This entry belongs to a study of blood T cell repertoires in COVID-19. Study details: Donors in the United States, Italy and Spain gave samples during acute or convalescent COVID-19. Sources were T cells, B-cell-depleted T cells, or PBMCs; the material itself was cDNA or gDNA.

Seattle-derived patients entered the study during active infection and were followed longitudinally. Source study methods: Estimation of nucleated cell counts relied on the amplification of reference gene primers. Sequenced by immunoSEQ multiplex PCR; TCRdb stores in-frame clones only, minus some. From that table come the V and J calls and clone size; the DNA was used to work out D and trimming. In the table there are some 230,000 clones, around 86% of which are singletons. The V gene end was trimmed by 1 base and the J gene end by 4 bases; junction bases not matched to a gene: 5. In germline, CDR1 is GTSNPN, CDR2 SVGIG (reference sequence). The CDR3 runs to 14 residues.

The chain employs TRBV30 and TRBJ1-2; 8 nucleotides line up with TRBD1. This TCR derives from a woman of 80 years or more with COVID-19, enrolled during active disease. Sequencing was performed on peripheral blood. CDR3 protein: CAWSDRGKIYGYTF. The CDR3 bases are TGTGCCTGGAGTGACAGGGGGAAGATCTATGGCTACACCTTC.